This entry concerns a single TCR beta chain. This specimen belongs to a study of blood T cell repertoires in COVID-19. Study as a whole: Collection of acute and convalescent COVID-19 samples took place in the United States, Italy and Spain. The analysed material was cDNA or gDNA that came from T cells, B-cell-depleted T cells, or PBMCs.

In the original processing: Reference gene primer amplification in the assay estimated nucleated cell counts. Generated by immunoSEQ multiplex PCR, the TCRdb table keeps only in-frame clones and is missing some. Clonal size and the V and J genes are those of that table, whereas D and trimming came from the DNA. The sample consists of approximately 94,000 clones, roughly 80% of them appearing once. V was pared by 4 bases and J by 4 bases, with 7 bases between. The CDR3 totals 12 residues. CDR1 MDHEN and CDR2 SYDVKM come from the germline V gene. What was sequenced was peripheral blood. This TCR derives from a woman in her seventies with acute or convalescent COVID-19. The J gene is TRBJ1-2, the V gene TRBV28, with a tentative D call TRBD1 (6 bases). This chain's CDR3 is CASSSGVYGYTF. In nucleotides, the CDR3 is TGTGCCAGCAGTTCAGGGGTCTATGGCTACACCTTC.